This T cell receptor (beta chain) was obtained from a study of T cell changes during pregnancy in multiple sclerosis. Assay used: immunoSEQ multiplex PCR; TCRdb lists only in-frame clones, some missing. The table has under 40,000 clones, about nine tenths seen once. The germline V gene encodes CDR1 SGHRS and CDR2 YFSETQ. V was shortened by 1 base and J by 3 bases, with 7 bases between the two germline ends. The CDR3 is made up of 13 amino acids. Source: CD4+ T cells from peripheral blood mononuclear cells, taken in the third trimester of pregnancy. V is TRBV5-1 and J is TRBJ1-1; D not resolved. The TCR sequence derives from a female donor in good health, enrolled as a control in a pregnancy study. The CDR3 DNA is TGCGCCAGCAGCTTGTCCGGGGACACTGAAGCTTTCTTT. Its protein is CASSLSGDTEAFF.